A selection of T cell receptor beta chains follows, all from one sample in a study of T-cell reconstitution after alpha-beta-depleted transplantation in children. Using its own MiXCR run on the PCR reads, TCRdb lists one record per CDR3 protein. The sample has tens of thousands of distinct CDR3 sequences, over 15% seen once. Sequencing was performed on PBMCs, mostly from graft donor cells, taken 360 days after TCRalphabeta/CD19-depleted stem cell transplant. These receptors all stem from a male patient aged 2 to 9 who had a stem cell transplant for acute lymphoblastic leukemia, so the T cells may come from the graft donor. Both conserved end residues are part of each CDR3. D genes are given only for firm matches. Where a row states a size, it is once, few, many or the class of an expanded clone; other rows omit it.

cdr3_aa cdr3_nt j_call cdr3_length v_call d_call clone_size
CASSWTLLFSTDTQYF TGTGCCAGCAGTTGGACTTTGTTGTTTAGTACAGATACGCAGTATTTT TRBJ2-3 16 TRBV12-3/TRBV12-4 . .
CSVGKRTGQETQYF TGCAGCGTTGGGAAGCGGACCGGCCAAGAGACCCAGTACTTC TRBJ2-5 14 TRBV29-1 . many
CASSLASGAGLEFF TGCGCCAGCAGCTTGGCCTCCGGAGCGGGTCTTGAGTTCTTC TRBJ2-1 14 TRBV5-1 . few
CASKVAVSTDTQYF TGTGCCAGCAAAGTAGCGGTTAGCACAGATACGCAGTATTTT TRBJ2-3 14 TRBV12-3/TRBV12-4 . .
CASRLDRAMNTEAFF TGTGCCAGCAGATTAGACAGGGCGATGAACACTGAAGCTTTCTTT TRBJ1-1 15 TRBV7-9 TRBD1 .
CATSDPADYNEQFF TGTGCCACCAGTGACCCAGCGGACTACAATGAGCAGTTCTTC TRBJ2-1 14 TRBV24-1 . .
CSARWLAGVTDTQYF TGCAGTGCTAGATGGCTAGCGGGAGTCACAGATACGCAGTATTTT TRBJ2-3 15 TRBV20-1 TRBD2 .
CASSSAGGFQETQYF TGTGCCAGCAGCTCTGCGGGAGGGTTCCAAGAGACCCAGTACTTC TRBJ2-5 15 TRBV7-9 TRBD2 .
CSARDSSSPYEQYF TGCAGTGCTAGAGATTCCAGTTCCCCCTACGAGCAGTACTTC TRBJ2-7 14 TRBV20-1 . .
CASSRTSAAGNEQFF TGCGCCAGCAGCCGGACTAGCGCGGCGGGGAATGAGCAGTTCTTC TRBJ2-1 15 TRBV4-1 TRBD2 many
CSATADSYEQYF TGCAGTGCTACCGCGGATTCCTACGAGCAGTACTTC TRBJ2-7 12 TRBV20-1 . .
CASSLNGNEQFF TGCGCCAGCAGCCTAAATGGCAATGAGCAGTTCTTC TRBJ2-1 12 TRBV5-1 . many
CAISDRDHQPQHF TGTGCCATCAGTGACCGGGACCACCAGCCCCAGCATTTT TRBJ1-5 13 TRBV10-3 . many
CASSLEALGTGRYEQYF TGTGCCAGCAGCTTAGAGGCTTTGGGGACAGGCAGGTACGAGCAGTACTTC TRBJ2-7 17 TRBV7-9 TRBD1 many
CASALDSDYEQYF TGTGCCAGCGCTTTGGATAGTGACTACGAGCAGTACTTC TRBJ2-7 13 TRBV28 . .
CASSQGLAGGLAF TGCGCCAGCAGCCAGGGACTAGCGGGAGGTTTGGCCTTC TRBJ2-7 13 TRBV5-1 TRBD2 .
CASSKEGTGYEQYF TGTGCCAGCAGCAAAGAGGGCACAGGATACGAGCAGTACTTC TRBJ2-7 14 TRBV21-1 . few
CASKEGLAGHWGEQFF TGCGCCAGCAAGGAGGGACTAGCGGGGCATTGGGGTGAGCAGTTCTTC TRBJ2-1 16 TRBV4-1 TRBD2 once
CASSYSILAGDTQYF TGTGCCAGCAGTTACTCGATACTAGCGGGAGATACGCAGTATTTT TRBJ2-3 15 TRBV6-5 TRBD2 many
CASSSLPKSYNEQFF TGCGCCAGCAGCTCGCTCCCTAAATCCTACAATGAGCAGTTCTTC TRBJ2-1 15 TRBV5-1 . .
CSARDYFTGAPRSNEKLFF TGCAGTGCTAGAGATTATTTCACAGGGGCACCGCGCTCTAATGAAAAACTGTTTTTT TRBJ1-4 19 TRBV20-1 TRBD1 .
CAWSRPGLAGVLNEQFF TGTGCCTGGAGCAGACCGGGACTAGCGGGAGTATTAAATGAGCAGTTCTTC TRBJ2-1 17 TRBV30 TRBD2 .
CASSSKYEQYF TGTGCCAGCAGCTCAAAATACGAGCAGTACTTC TRBJ2-7 11 TRBV7-9 . .
CASSLSTSGSYNEQFF TGTGCCAGCAGTTTATCGACTAGCGGGTCCTACAATGAGCAGTTCTTC TRBJ2-1 16 TRBV27 TRBD2 .
CASSLGIRTSGRSTQYF TGCGCCAGCAGCCTGGGGATCCGGACTAGCGGGAGAAGTACGCAGTATTTT TRBJ2-3 17 TRBV5-1 TRBD2 .
CAISEWIGGDSNTEAFF TGTGCCATCAGTGAGTGGATCGGTGGAGATTCGAACACTGAAGCTTTCTTT TRBJ1-1 17 TRBV10-3 . few
CASSLEHSSSTDTQYF TGCGCCAGCAGCTTGGAGCACTCGTCTAGCACAGATACGCAGTATTTT TRBJ2-3 16 TRBV5-1 . few
CASSSPTGGAVQAFF TGTGCCAGCAGTTCCCCGACAGGGGGCGCGGTGCAAGCTTTCTTT TRBJ1-1 15 TRBV28 TRBD1 .
CASTHLRATKGYNEQFF TGTGCCAGCACCCACCTAAGGGCCACAAAGGGCTACAATGAGCAGTTCTTC TRBJ2-1 17 TRBV12-3/TRBV12-4 . few
CASSPRLRNGDTQYF TGTGCCAGCAGCCCCAGGCTGCGGAACGGGGATACGCAGTATTTT TRBJ2-3 15 TRBV9 . few
CASSPDRVTSTGELFF TGTGCCAGCTCACCAGACAGGGTAACGAGCACCGGGGAGCTGTTTTTT TRBJ2-2 16 TRBV18 TRBD1 many
CASSLLKHWNTGELFF TGTGCCAGCAGCTTGCTAAAACACTGGAACACCGGGGAGCTGTTTTTT TRBJ2-2 16 TRBV5-6 . few
CASSAGLALESNTGELFF TGTGCCAGCAGCGCAGGACTAGCGCTTGAGTCGAACACCGGGGAGCTGTTTTTT TRBJ2-2 18 TRBV9 TRBD2 many
CATFARSYNEQFF TGTGCCACTTTCGCGCGCTCCTACAATGAGCAGTTCTTC TRBJ2-1 13 TRBV10-3 . few
CASSPVGKSSYNEQFF TGTGCCAGCAGTCCCGTTGGTAAGAGCTCCTACAATGAGCAGTTCTTC TRBJ2-1 16 TRBV27 . few
CASSYYGQETQYF TGTGCCAGTAGTTACTACGGTCAAGAGACCCAGTACTTC TRBJ2-5 13 TRBV19 . many
CTSSSPRGLSSGANVLTF TGTACCAGCAGTTCCCCCAGGGGGCTCAGCTCTGGGGCCAACGTCCTGACTTTC TRBJ2-6 18 TRBV12-3/TRBV12-4 TRBD1 .
CASSQEVVTGYLYEQYF TGTGCCAGCAGCCAAGAAGTGGTAACGGGTTACCTCTACGAGCAGTACTTC TRBJ2-7 17 TRBV3-1 . .
CASSFPAGPTLSQYF TGTGCCAGCAGCTTTCCAGCGGGGCCCACCTTGTCCCAGTACTTC TRBJ2-5 15 TRBV7-9 TRBD2 .
CASSLGVRYEQYF TGCGCCAGCAGCTTGGGGGTGCGATACGAGCAGTACTTC TRBJ2-7 13 TRBV5-1 . .
CSALDPKGRAPYEQYF TGCAGTGCTTTAGACCCTAAAGGGCGGGCCCCCTACGAGCAGTACTTC TRBJ2-7 16 TRBV20-1 . .
CSALTGGSYNEQFF TGCAGCGCCCTAACGGGGGGGTCCTACAATGAGCAGTTCTTC TRBJ2-1 14 TRBV29-1 TRBD2 few
CASSLYWEGNEQFF TGTGCCAGCAGTTTATACTGGGAAGGGAATGAGCAGTTCTTC TRBJ2-1 14 TRBV27 . few
CASSLFLVETQYF TGTGCCAGCAGTTTATTCCTGGTGGAGACCCAGTACTTC TRBJ2-5 13 TRBV12-3/TRBV12-4 . many
CASSQAQGSGGYTF TGCGCCAGCAGCCAAGCGCAGGGGAGTGGCGGCTACACCTTC TRBJ1-2 14 TRBV4-1 . many
CASSFHFLGSYEQYF TGCGCCAGCAGCTTTCATTTCCTCGGGTCCTACGAGCAGTACTTC TRBJ2-7 15 TRBV5-1 . .
CASSLGAGATSEQYF TGCGCCAGCAGCTTGGGGGCGGGAGCGACGTCCGAGCAGTACTTC TRBJ2-7 15 TRBV5-1 TRBD2 once
CASSFGSGSLYNEQFF TGTGCCAGCAGCTTTGGTAGCGGGAGTCTATACAATGAGCAGTTCTTC TRBJ2-1 16 TRBV7-9 TRBD2 .
CASSLAAGLVGETQYF TGCGCCAGCAGCTTGGCCGCCGGACTAGTTGGAGAGACCCAGTACTTC TRBJ2-5 16 TRBV5-1 TRBD2 .
CASSLAGGQGRAFF TGTGCCAGCAGCTTAGCCGGTGGACAGGGTAGGGCTTTCTTT TRBJ1-1 14 TRBV7-9 TRBD1 many
CASSLQTTPRGTGELFF TGTGCCAGCAGCTTACAGACTACCCCCCGAGGGACCGGGGAGCTGTTTTTT TRBJ2-2 17 TRBV7-9 . .
CASGQVEQYF TGTGCCAGCGGGCAGGTCGAGCAGTACTTC TRBJ2-7 10 TRBV6-5 . few
CAIAERNEQFF TGTGCCATCGCCGAGAGGAATGAGCAGTTCTTC TRBJ2-1 11 TRBV10-3 . .
CSARDRLRWPEAFF TGCAGTGCTAGAGATAGGTTGAGGTGGCCTGAAGCTTTCTTT TRBJ1-1 14 TRBV20-1 . many